This T cell receptor beta chain was identified during a study of T cell repertoires in cytomegalovirus infection. This clonotype was seen a handful of times. Its target is not known. The CDR3 consists of 15 residues. The germline V gene has CDR1 SGHVS and CDR2 FQNEAQ. Trimming shortened V by 5 bases and J by 0 bases, and 14 bases separated the two germline ends. General observations from the study: Dominating the ex vivo response were TCR beta clonotypes that were CMV-specific and HLA-C-restricted.

A single record per CDR3 protein comes from TCRdb applying MiXCR to the reads. The repertoire holds hundreds of thousands of distinct CDR3 sequences, with roughly 43% as singletons. J is TRBJ2-7 and V is TRBV7-8, with no clear D. The sequence came from a human donor in good health (CMV status not recorded). Some clones in this sample may be carry-over from other donors' samples. The source was cultured PBMCs, collected from culture after CMV antigen stimulation. In nucleotides, the CDR3 is TGTGCCAGCAGCCCAACCGGGTCAAGCTCCTACGAGCAGTACTTC. This codes for CASSPTGSSSYEQYF.